This T cell receptor (beta chain) was identified during a study of cytomegalovirus exposure and HLA in healthy donors. General study results and limits: Using the classifier, cytomegalovirus status was reportedly diagnosed with high specificity and sensitivity. CMV serostatus was the only recorded immune exposure for donors. A later analysis showed TCR association rates differing by HLA locus, peaking at DRB1 and lowest at HLA-C.

With respect to this clone: Its antigen is unknown.

Per the germline V gene, CDR1 is MNHNS and CDR2 is SASEGT. This CDR3 comprises 15 residues. V lost 2 bases, J lost 5 bases, and 8 bases stayed unmatched. PCR was performed using 60 Vbeta and 13 Jbeta primers. The assay was immunoSEQ multiplex PCR, and TCRdb's table has in-frame clones only and misses some. The sample has about 120,000 clones; over 70% are singletons. This clonotype originated in a woman aged 18-35 years in good health and CMV-seronegative. Sequencing was done on a sample of PBMCs. V usage is TRBV6-1 and J usage is TRBJ1-1; 7 bases map to TRBD1. In DNA, the CDR3 is TGTGCCAGCAGTGAATTAAGGGGGCGCTTGACTGAAGCTTTCTTT. It codes for CASSELRGRLTEAFF.